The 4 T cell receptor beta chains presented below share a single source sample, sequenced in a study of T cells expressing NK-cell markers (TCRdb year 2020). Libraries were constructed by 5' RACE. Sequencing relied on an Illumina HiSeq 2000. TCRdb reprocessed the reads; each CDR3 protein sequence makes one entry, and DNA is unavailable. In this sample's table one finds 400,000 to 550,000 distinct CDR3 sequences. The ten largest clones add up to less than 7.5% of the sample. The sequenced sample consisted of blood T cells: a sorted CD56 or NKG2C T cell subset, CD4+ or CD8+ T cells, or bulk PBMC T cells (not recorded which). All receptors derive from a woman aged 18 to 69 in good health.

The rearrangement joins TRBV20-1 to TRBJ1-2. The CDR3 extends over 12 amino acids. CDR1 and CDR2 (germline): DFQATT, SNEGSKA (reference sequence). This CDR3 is CSATTANYGYTF.

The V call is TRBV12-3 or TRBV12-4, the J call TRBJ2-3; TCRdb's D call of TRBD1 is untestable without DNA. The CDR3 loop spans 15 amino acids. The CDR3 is CASSLGGQGTDTQYF.

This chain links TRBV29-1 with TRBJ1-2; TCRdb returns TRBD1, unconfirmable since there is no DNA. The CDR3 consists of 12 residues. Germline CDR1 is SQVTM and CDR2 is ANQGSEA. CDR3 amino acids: CSAARGDYGYTF.

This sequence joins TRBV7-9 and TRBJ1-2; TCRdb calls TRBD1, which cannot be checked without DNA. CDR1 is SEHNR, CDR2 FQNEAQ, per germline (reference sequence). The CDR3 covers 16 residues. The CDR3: CASSLPLDRDYYGYTF.